The source of this T cell receptor beta chain is a study of blood T cell repertoires in COVID-19. Turning to the study itself: Samples came from the United States, Italy and Spain, spanning acute and convalescent COVID-19. T cells, B-cell-depleted T cells, or PBMCs provided the cDNA or gDNA that served as material.

Original processing notes: The authors estimated nucleated cell counts from reference gene primer amplification. The protocol was immunoSEQ multiplex PCR, while the TCRdb copy is restricted to in-frame clones and leaves out a portion. From that table come the V and J calls and clone size; the DNA was used to work out D and trimming. Of more than 85,000 clones detected, 80% to 90% appear once; the ten largest clones hold around 2%. During active infection, Seattle patients enrolled and were then monitored through disease. The CDR3 contains 15 residues. Germline assignment: CDR1 MGHRA and CDR2 YSYEKL. V gave up 2 bases and J gave up 0 bases, with 11 bases separating them.

Sequencing input: peripheral blood. This sequence joins TRBV4-1 and TRBJ2-7, with no clear D. This clonotype was sampled from a man over 45 with COVID-19, enrolled during active disease. As DNA, the CDR3 is TGCGCCAGCAGCCAACAAGACACGAACTCCTACGAGCAGTACTTC. It encodes CASSQQDTNSYEQYF.